Each of the 15 T cell receptor beta chains below was sequenced from the same sample in a study of blood T cell repertoires in COVID-19. Sequencing was performed with immunoSEQ multiplex PCR; in TCRdb, only in-frame clones are kept and a portion is missing. The sample includes hundreds of thousands of clones, approximately 86% seen only once; the top ten take 1.6%. Sequenced: PBMCs or T cells enriched from blood (not recorded which). The receptor set was obtained from a woman aged 45-60 years who had recovered from COVID-19.

This chain uses TRBV5-8 with TRBJ2-1; 8 bases match TRBD2. This CDR3 contains 15 residues. The germline CDR1 and CDR2 sequences are SGHTS and YDEGEE. V dropped 4 bases and J dropped 4; count of bases not matched to a gene: 7. In DNA, the CDR3 is TGTGCCAGCAGCCTGATTTTAGCGGGGTACAATGAGCAGTTCTTC. This sequence encodes CASSLILAGYNEQFF.

A few counts support this clone. The rearrangement joins TRBV28 to TRBJ1-1; D uncertain. V dropped 4 bases and J dropped 7 bases, with 25 bases sitting between them. CDR1 MDHEN and CDR2 SYDVKM come from the germline V gene. The CDR3 runs to 17 residues. The CDR3 is CASSYIWPRGKMYEAFF. CDR3 nucleotides: TGTGCCAGCAGTTATATTTGGCCCCGGGGAAAGATGTATGAAGCTTTCTTT.

This sequence joins TRBV5-1 and TRBJ2-1; D may be TRBD2 (5 bases). The germline gives CDR1 SGHRS, CDR2 YFSETQ. V dropped 3 bases and J dropped 7 bases, with 14 bases sitting between them. The CDR3 loop spans 14 amino acids. The CDR3 here is CASSYLGGRNEQFF. The DNA for the CDR3 is TGCGCCAGCAGCTACCTTGGAGGACGGAATGAGCAGTTCTTC. The entire variable domain, with the rest obtained from reference TRBV5-1 and TRBJ2-1, is as follows: KAGVTQTPRYLIKTRGQQVTLSCSPISGHRSVSWYQQTPGQGLQFLFEYFSETQRNKGNFPGRFSGRQFSNSRSEMNVSTLELGDSALYLCASSYLGGRNEQFFGPGTRLTVL.

The V and J genes are TRBV5-1 and TRBJ1-1, with D perhaps TRBD1 (5 bases). The CDR3 is 17 residues long. V was shortened by 1 base and J by 1 base, with 17 bases between the two germline ends. Germline CDR1 reads SGHRS; CDR2 reads YFSETQ. The CDR3 is CASSLRGTGLGNTEAFF. DNA of the CDR3: TGCGCCAGCAGCTTGCGGGGGACGGGGTTGGGGAACACTGAAGCTTTCTTT.

This clone was recorded once. The chain has TRBV12-5 and TRBJ1-3, with D possibly TRBD1 on 5 matching bases. From germline, CDR1 is LGHNT and CDR2 FRNRAP. CDR3 length: 17 residues. With 5 bases removed from V and 0 bases from J, the gap between germline ends came to 17 bases. In DNA, the CDR3 is TGTGCTAGTGGTAGTTGGGGGGGAGTCCTCTCTGGAAACACCATATATTTT. It codes for CASGSWGGVLSGNTIYF.

With respect to this clone: One end of the junction is discordant with germline, which a read error may explain. This chain connects TRBV3-1 (or the pseudogene TRBV3-2) to TRBJ2-5; D ambiguous. The length of the CDR3 is 13 residues. From germline, CDR1 is LGHDT and CDR2 YNNKEL (reference sequence). CDR3 protein: CASSQDGQQTQYF. In DNA, the CDR3 is TGTGCCAGCAGCCAAGATGGCCAACAGACCCAGTACTTC.

The genes are TRBV27 and TRBJ1-1; D might be TRBD1 (6 bases). Germline CDR1 is MNHEY and CDR2 is SMNVEV (reference sequence). Trimming stripped 3 bases from V and 6 bases from J, with 14 bases between. The CDR3 sequence is 14 residues long. The CDR3 bases are TGTGCCAGCAGTTTCTGGGGGCGCTTGGCTGAAGCTTTCTTT. Its translation: CASSFWGRLAEAFF.

This clone appeared a few times. The genes are TRBV3-1 (or the pseudogene TRBV3-2) and TRBJ1-2; D not certain. The germline V gene encodes CDR1 LGHDT and CDR2 YNNKEL (reference sequence). This CDR3 has 15 amino acids. The V end was cut by 1 base, the J end by 0 bases, with 9 bases between. The CDR3 protein is CASSQGHRANYGYTF. Here the CDR3 DNA reads TGTGCCAGCAGCCAAGGTCACAGAGCTAACTATGGCTACACCTTC.

The chain carries TRBV5-8 and TRBJ2-5; possible D gene TRBD2, 5 bases. V was pared by 4 bases and J by 5 bases, with 18 bases between. This CDR3 is built from 15 residues. CDR1 SGHTS and CDR2 YDEGEE come from the germline V gene. The CDR3 nucleotides read TGTGCCAGCAGCCCAAGGACCCAAGCGGTGGAGACCCAGTACTTC. It specifies CASSPRTQAVETQYF.

The chain employs TRBV5-1 and TRBJ1-2; D gene uncertain. Trimming took 0 bases from V and 7 from J, leaving 10 bases between them. Per the germline V gene, CDR1 is SGHRS and CDR2 is YFSETQ. CDR3 length: 13 amino acids. The CDR3 here is CASSLAGLGGYTF. The CDR3 bases are TGCGCCAGCAGCTTGGCGGGGTTAGGTGGCTACACCTTC.

This rearrangement joins TRBV5-1 to TRBJ1-1; D not certain. The ends were cut back, 0 bases at V and 3 bases at J, with 9 bases in the middle. CDR1 is SGHRS, CDR2 YFSETQ, per germline. This CDR3 has 14 amino acids. The CDR3 DNA reads TGCGCCAGCAGCTTGGAGGACGGGGACACTGAAGCTTTCTTT. Protein: CASSLEDGDTEAFF.

This clone turned up a few times. V is TRBV6-5 and J is TRBJ1-2; 8 bases map to TRBD1. CDR3 length: 14 amino acids. Germline V gene lookup returns CDR1 MNHEY and CDR2 SVGAGI. V dropped 4 bases and J dropped 4; count of bases not matched to a gene: 5. CDR3 nucleotides: TGTGCCAGCAGTTCTCTCGACAGGGGCTATGGCTACACCTTC. Translated, it gives CASSSLDRGYGYTF.

This chain uses TRBV6-5 with TRBJ1-3; weak D call: TRBD1 (6 bases). The V end lost 4 bases, the J end lost 11 bases, and 9 bases lay between the germline ends. Germline loops: CDR1 MNHEY, CDR2 SVGAGI. CDR3 length: 11 residues. The chain's CDR3 is CASSSQGSIYF. The CDR3, as DNA: TGTGCCAGCAGTTCCCAGGGGTCCATATATTTT.

The chain joins TRBV6-5 to TRBJ2-1; TRBD1 might be the D (6 bases). Germline CDR1 and CDR2: MNHEY and SVGAGI. The V gene lost 7 bases and the J gene lost 6 bases, with 19 bases spanning the gap. This CDR3 is built from 15 residues. CDR3: CASTGWGLGGNEQFF. For the CDR3, the DNA is TGTGCCAGCACCGGATGGGGGCTTGGAGGCAATGAGCAGTTCTTC.

The CDR3 loop is CASSGSNRDTEAFF. The CDR3 DNA is TGCGCCAGCAGTGGTTCGAACAGGGACACTGAAGCTTTCTTT. The chain is built from TRBV5-1 and TRBJ1-1; possible D gene TRBD1, 6 bases. This CDR3 region has 14 residues. Trimming removed 5 bases at V and 3 bases at J, with 14 bases between. Looked up from germline, CDR1 is SGHRS and CDR2 is YFSETQ. Drawing the rest from reference TRBV5-1 and TRBJ1-1, the complete variable domain is KAGVTQTPRYLIKTRGQQVTLSCSPISGHRSVSWYQQTPGQGLQFLFEYFSETQRNKGNFPGRFSGRQFSNSRSEMNVSTLELGDSALYLCASSGSNRDTEAFFGQGTRLTVV.